This TCR beta chain was documented in a study of T cells in Graves' hyperthyroidism and ophthalmopathy. Fresh peripheral blood, around 9.3 ml, was the source of the PBMCs. The V end was cut by 5 bases, the J end by 0 bases, with 14 bases between. This CDR3 spans 15 amino acids. CDR1 is MNHEY and CDR2 is SMNVEV in the germline V gene (reference sequence). There were TCR beta CDR3 regions amplified from RNA transcripts. In the first-round RT-PCR of the TCR CDR3, the HTBI primer set was used. TCRdb re-called the multiplex PCR reads with MiXCR, one entry per CDR3 protein. The sample records hundreds of thousands of distinct CDR3 sequences, roughly 22% being singletons. Whole-study findings and limits: Blood also held most thyroid clonotypes expanded beyond 0.001.

In this sample, this clonotype turned up many times. Its target is unknown. The sequence derives from a woman in her 70s with Graves' ophthalmopathy. The sequencing sample was made of blood. This chain connects TRBV27 to TRBJ2-7, with D possibly being TRBD1 or TRBD2 (5 bases each). This chain's CDR3 is CASSIRDGYSYEQYF. The CDR3 DNA is TGTGCCAGCAGTATACGGGACGGATACTCCTACGAGCAGTACTTC.